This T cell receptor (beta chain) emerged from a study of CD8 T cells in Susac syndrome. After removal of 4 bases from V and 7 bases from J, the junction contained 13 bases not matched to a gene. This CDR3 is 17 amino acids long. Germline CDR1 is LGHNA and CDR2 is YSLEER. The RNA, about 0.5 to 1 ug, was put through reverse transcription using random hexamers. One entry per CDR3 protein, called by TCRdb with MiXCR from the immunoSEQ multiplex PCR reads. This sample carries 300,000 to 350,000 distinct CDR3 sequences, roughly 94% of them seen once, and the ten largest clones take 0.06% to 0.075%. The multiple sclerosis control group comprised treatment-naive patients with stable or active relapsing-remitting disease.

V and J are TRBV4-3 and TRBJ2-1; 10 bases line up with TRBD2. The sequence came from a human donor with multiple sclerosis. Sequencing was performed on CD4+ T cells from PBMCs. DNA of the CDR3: TGCGCCAGCAGCCGGTTTCTAGCGGGAGTCAGAGATAATGAGCAGTTCTTC. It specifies CASSRFLAGVRDNEQFF.